Below are 23 T cell receptor beta chains sequenced from a single sample in a study of blood T cell repertoires in COVID-19. TCRdb's table, derived via immunoSEQ multiplex PCR, lists solely in-frame clones and lacks some. The sample holds fewer than 300,000 clones, just over 90% seen once. Sequencing used peripheral blood. The receptor source for this set is a woman in her 30s with COVID-19, enrolled during active disease.

V gene TRBV27 combines with J gene TRBJ2-5; 8 positions match TRBD2. This CDR3 is 16 amino acids long. Germline V CDR1 and CDR2: MNHEY, SMNVEV (reference sequence). After removal of 0 bases from V and 4 bases from J, the junction contained 7 bases not matched to a gene. The CDR3 region is CASSLSGGLAGETQYF. As DNA, the CDR3 is TGTGCCAGCAGTTTATCCGGAGGCCTAGCGGGAGAGACCCAGTACTTC.

The J gene is TRBJ1-2, the V gene TRBV2; D not certain. V was clipped by 5 bases and J by 4 bases, with 14 bases between them. This CDR3 contains 14 residues. Germline V lookup: CDR1 SNHLY, CDR2 FYNNEI. CDR3 coding DNA: TGTGCCAGCAGTACGGCCCCGGAGCTCTATGGCTACACCTTC. This encodes CASSTAPELYGYTF. The variable domain in full, completed from reference TRBV2 and TRBJ1-2, reads EPEVTQTPSHQVTQMGQEVILRCVPISNHLYFYWYRQILGQKVEFLVSFYNNEISEKSEIFDDQFSVERPDGSNFTLKIRSTKLEDSAMYFCASSTAPELYGYTFGSGTRLTVV.

This chain connects TRBV6-1 to TRBJ1-1, with D hard to call. The CDR3 has 13 residues. Trimming took off 3 bases at V and 8 bases at J, with 13 bases between the two ends. The V gene's germline CDR1 is MNHNS and CDR2 SASEGT. This chain's CDR3 is CASSDLPGYEAFF. The DNA of the CDR3 is TGTGCCAGCAGTGATCTCCCGGGGTACGAAGCTTTCTTT.

The chain is built from TRBV23-1 and TRBJ2-3; no definite D call. TRBV23-1 is given ORF status, its function remaining uncertain. V lost 0 bases to trimming and J lost 0 bases, with 7 bases between them. The CDR3 totals 15 residues. The CDR3 nucleotides read TGCGCCAGCAGTCAATCGCAACAGAGCACAGATACGCAGTATTTT. Translating gives CASSQSQQSTDTQYF.

The V gene is TRBV6-5, the J gene TRBJ1-1; D not certain. This CDR3 has 14 residues. Germline V gene sequence: CDR1 MNHEY, CDR2 SVGAGI. V was shortened by 2 bases and J by 1 base, with 8 bases between the two germline ends. CDR3 loop: CASSYARQNTEAFF. CDR3 nucleotide sequence: TGTGCCAGCAGTTACGCCAGGCAGAACACTGAAGCTTTCTTT.

This clone was seen a few times. The chain couples TRBV7-2 to TRBJ2-1; 13 bases match TRBD2. The CDR3 consists of 17 residues. Losses at the gene ends were 6 bases for V and 9 bases for J; bases not matched to a gene: 14. Germline CDR1 SGHTA, CDR2 FQGNSA. The CDR3 DNA reads TGTGCCAGCAGACCCACTGGACTAGCGGGAGTCACCGCTGAGCAGTTCTTC. Residues: CASRPTGLAGVTAEQFF.

This chain links TRBV4-1 with TRBJ1-3; D is possibly TRBD1 (6 bases). CDR3 length equals 16 residues. CDR1 is MGHRA and CDR2 is YSYEKL in the germline V gene. V was trimmed by 3 bases and J by 0 bases, leaving 12 bases between them. The CDR3 sequence: CASSQPGGSSGNTIYF. Written as DNA, the CDR3 is TGCGCCAGCAGCCAGCCGGGGGGCAGCTCTGGAAACACCATATATTTT.

J is TRBJ1-5 and V is TRBV2; D is unresolved. The CDR3 contains 15 residues. The V gene lost 1 base and the J gene lost 1 base, with 8 bases spanning the gap. Germline V gene lookup returns CDR1 SNHLY and CDR2 FYNNEI. DNA of the CDR3: TGTGCCAGCAGTGAAGGACTCGGGAGCAATCAGCCCCAGCATTTT. Translating gives CASSEGLGSNQPQHF.

The rearrangement joins TRBV28 to TRBJ2-1; TRBD2 is a possible D gene (6 bases). Germline CDR1 is MDHEN and CDR2 is SYDVKM. V lost 6 bases and J lost 8, with 17 bases in between. CDR3 size: 14 residues. The CDR3 sequence: CASRPGLGPHEQFF. The CDR3 DNA reads TGTGCCAGCAGACCGGGACTCGGGCCCCATGAGCAGTTCTTC.

Comments on this clone: The conserved phenylalanine or tryptophan is not found at the CDR3 terminus, so this likely reflects a read error. It is unclear where the CDR3 begins or ends on the DNA, so no DNA is shown, and the CDR3 is as TCRdb lists it. The V call is TRBV28, the J call TRBJ1-1; the table calls TRBD1, which could not be checked here. Germline V lookup: CDR1 MDHEN, CDR2 SYDVKM. The CDR3 contains 13 residues when both ends are counted. CDR3 sequence: CASSFIQGAVLSE.

The chain joins TRBV12-3 or TRBV12-4 to TRBJ2-7, with D unclear. The V end was cut by 0 bases, the J end by 9 bases, with 12 bases between. CDR3 length: 13 amino acids. CDR3: CASSLAASRVQYF. CDR3 DNA: TGTGCCAGCAGTTTAGCTGCCAGTCGGGTGCAGTACTTC.

The chain employs TRBV5-4 and TRBJ2-1; 8 positions agree with TRBD2. This CDR3 contains 16 residues. The V gene end was trimmed by 4 bases and the J gene end by 6 bases; junction bases not matched to a gene: 12. Germline V gene sequence: CDR1 SGHNT, CDR2 YYREEE (reference sequence). The CDR3 bases are TGTGCCAGCAGCCGCGCGGGGGAGCGGGGGAGCAATGAGCAGTTCTTC. As protein: CASSRAGERGSNEQFF.

The chain employs TRBV19 and TRBJ1-1; the match to TRBD1 covers 9 bases. CDR1 is LNHDA and CDR2 is SQIVND in the germline V gene (reference sequence). With V trimmed by 4 bases and J by 10 bases, 10 bases remained unmatched. The CDR3 has 14 amino acids. CDR3: CASSRGTGGLRAFF. CDR3 nucleotides: TGTGCCAGTAGTAGGGGAACAGGGGGCCTGAGAGCTTTCTTT. Variable domain in full (rest from reference TRBV19 and TRBJ1-1): DGGITQSPKYLFRKEGQNVTLSCEQNLNHDAMYWYRQDPGQGLRLIYYSQIVNDFQKGDIAEGYSVSREKKESFPLTVTSAQKNPTAFYLCASSRGTGGLRAFFGQGTRLTVV.

Here the CDR3 reads CASSLSGNNEQFF. CDR3 in DNA: TGTGCCAGCAGTTTATCGGGCAATAATGAGCAGTTCTTC. The V call is TRBV27, the J call TRBJ2-1; D remains unclear. This CDR3 has 13 amino acids. The germline V gene encodes CDR1 MNHEY and CDR2 SMNVEV (reference sequence). Between the trimmed V and J ends, which lost 0 bases and 7 bases, there was a span of 7 bases.

CDR3 loop: CASRTNRDGYTF. The CDR3 nucleotides are TGTGCCAGCAGAACCAACAGGGATGGCTACACCTTC. The chain joins TRBV2 to TRBJ1-2, with D possibly matching TRBD1 (6 bases). The V end lost 6 bases, the J end lost 6 bases, and 11 bases lay between the germline ends. CDR3 length: 12 residues. The germline V gene encodes CDR1 SNHLY and CDR2 FYNNEI.

The chain links TRBV5-6 to TRBJ2-7; TRBD2 matches 7 bases. Trimming at V came to 4 bases and at J to 3 bases, leaving 7 bases not matched to a gene. CDR1 is SGHDT and CDR2 is YYEEEE in the germline V gene. This CDR3 is 14 amino acids long. The DNA for the CDR3 is TGTGCCAGCAGCGATCGCGGGAGAGTCTACGAGCAGTACTTC. Translating it yields CASSDRGRVYEQYF.

V is TRBV3-1 (or the pseudogene TRBV3-2) and J is TRBJ1-2, with 7 positions matching TRBD1. The V gene's germline CDR1 is LGHDT and CDR2 YNNKEL (reference sequence). J was trimmed by 7 bases and V by 4 bases; bases with no gene match: 6. The CDR3 consists of 13 residues. DNA for the CDR3: TGTGCCAGCAGCCCCACGACAGGGTTTGGCTACACCTTC. Its protein is CASSPTTGFGYTF.

The chain joins TRBV5-1 to TRBJ2-2, with TRBD1 matching 10 bases. The V gene end was trimmed by 2 bases and the J gene end by 6 bases; junction bases not matched to a gene: 7. This CDR3 comprises 16 residues. Germline-derived CDR1 and CDR2 are SGHRS and YFSETQ. The CDR3 coding sequence is TGCGCCAGCAGCTTCATCGGGACAGGGGTTTCCGGGGAGCTGTTTTTT. Protein product: CASSFIGTGVSGELFF.

The chain is built from TRBV5-4 and TRBJ2-7; tentatively, D is TRBD1 (7 bases). The V end was cut by 3 bases, the J end by 7 bases, with 11 bases between. The CDR3 spans 12 residues. From germline, CDR1 is SGHNT and CDR2 YYREEE (reference sequence). CDR3 residues: CASSSRGREQYF. CDR3 DNA sequence: TGTGCCAGCAGCTCCAGGGGGAGGGAGCAGTACTTC.

This chain links TRBV6-1 with TRBJ1-1, with a tentative D call TRBD1 (5 bases). This CDR3 has 16 residues. Trimming left V 2 bases short and J 2 bases short, with 15 bases between. The germline CDR1 and CDR2 sequences are MNHNS and SASEGT. CDR3: CASSEQLTEGNTEAFF. The DNA of the CDR3 is TGTGCCAGCAGTGAACAGTTGACAGAAGGAAACACTGAAGCTTTCTTT.

The chain recombines TRBV11-2 with TRBJ2-1, with TRBD1 identical over 7 bases. V lost 2 bases and J lost 3; bases outside the gene matches: 4. The CDR3 spans 15 residues. Germline lookup yields CDR1 SGHAT and CDR2 FQNNGV. The CDR3 spells CASSLRDSRYNEQFF. DNA for the CDR3: TGTGCCAGCAGCTTACGGGACAGCCGCTACAATGAGCAGTTCTTC.

This chain links TRBV7-8 with TRBJ1-1; TRBD1 agrees at 8 bases. This CDR3 is 18 amino acids long. CDR1 is SGHVS and CDR2 is FQNEAQ in the germline V gene. The V gene end was trimmed by 2 bases and the J gene end by 4 bases; junction bases not matched to a gene: 15. The CDR3 is CASSLTSPGQGGSTEAFF. For the CDR3, the DNA is TGTGCCAGCAGCTTAACTAGTCCTGGACAGGGTGGGTCCACTGAAGCTTTCTTT.

V usage is TRBV5-1 and J usage is TRBJ2-7; 8 bases map to TRBD1. After removal of 0 bases from V and 5 bases from J, the junction contained 16 bases not matched to a gene. The CDR3 has 18 residues. CDR1 is SGHRS, CDR2 YFSETQ, per germline. The CDR3 DNA reads as TGCGCCAGCAGCTTGGAAATCTCTATCGGGGACAGGATCCACGAGCAGTACTTC. It specifies CASSLEISIGDRIHEQYF.